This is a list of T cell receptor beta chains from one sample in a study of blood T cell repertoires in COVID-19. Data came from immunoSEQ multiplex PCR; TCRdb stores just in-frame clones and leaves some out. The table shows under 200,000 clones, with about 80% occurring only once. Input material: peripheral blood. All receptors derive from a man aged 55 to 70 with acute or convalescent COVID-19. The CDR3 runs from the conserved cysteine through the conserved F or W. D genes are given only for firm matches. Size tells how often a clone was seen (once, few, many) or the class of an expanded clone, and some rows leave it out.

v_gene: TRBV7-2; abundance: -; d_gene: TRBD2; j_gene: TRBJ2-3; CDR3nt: TGTGCCAGCAGCTGGAGCGGGGGCACAGATACGCAGTATTTT; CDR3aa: CASSWSGGTDTQYF
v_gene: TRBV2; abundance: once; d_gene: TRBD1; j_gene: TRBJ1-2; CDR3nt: TGTGCCAGCAAGGTCCCCGTATCCACTCCAGGGGGCGATGGCTACACCTTC; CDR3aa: CASKVPVSTPGGDGYTF
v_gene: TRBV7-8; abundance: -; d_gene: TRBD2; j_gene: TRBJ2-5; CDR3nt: TGTGCCAGCACGCCGGGGGGGGAACAAGAGACCCAGTACTTC; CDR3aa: CASTPGGEQETQYF
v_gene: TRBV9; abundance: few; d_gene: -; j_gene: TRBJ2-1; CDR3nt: TGTGCCAGCAGCGGACAGATCTACAATGAGCAGTTCTTC; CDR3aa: CASSGQIYNEQFF
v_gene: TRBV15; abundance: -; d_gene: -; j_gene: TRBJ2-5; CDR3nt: TGTGCCACCAGCCCTCGGGGGCAAGAGACCCAGTACTTC; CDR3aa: CATSPRGQETQYF
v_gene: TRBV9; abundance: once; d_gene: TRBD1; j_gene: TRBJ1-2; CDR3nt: TGTGCCAGCAGCGCCAGAAAAACCGGGACAGGGGGGCGTTCGCTCTATGGCTACACCTTC; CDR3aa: CASSARKTGTGGRSLYGYTF
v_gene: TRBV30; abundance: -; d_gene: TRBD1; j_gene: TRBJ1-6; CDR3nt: TGTGCCTGGAGGGACAGGGCCTTCAGCTCACCCCTCCACTTT; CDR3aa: CAWRDRAFSSPLHF
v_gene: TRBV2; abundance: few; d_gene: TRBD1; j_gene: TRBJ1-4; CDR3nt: TGTGCCAGCAGCGTGACAGGGGGAGACTCGGAAAAACTGTTTTTT; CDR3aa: CASSVTGGDSEKLFF
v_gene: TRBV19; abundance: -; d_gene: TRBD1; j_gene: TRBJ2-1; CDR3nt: TGTGCCAGTAGGGGGACAGAACCCTACAATGAGCAGTTCTTC; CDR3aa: CASRGTEPYNEQFF
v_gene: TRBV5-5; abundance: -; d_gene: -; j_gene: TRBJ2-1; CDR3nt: TGTGCCAGCAGCCTTAATCGACCCGGGACTGCCTACAATGAGCAGTTCTTC; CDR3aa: CASSLNRPGTAYNEQFF
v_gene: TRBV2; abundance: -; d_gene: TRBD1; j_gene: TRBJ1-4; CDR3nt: TGTGCCAGCAGTAGGGACAGGAGTAATGAAAAACTGTTTTTT; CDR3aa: CASSRDRSNEKLFF
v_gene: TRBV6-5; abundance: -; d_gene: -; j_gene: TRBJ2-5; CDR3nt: TGTGCCAGCGTCCGAGACAGGCGAGAGACCCAGTACTTC; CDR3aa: CASVRDRRETQYF
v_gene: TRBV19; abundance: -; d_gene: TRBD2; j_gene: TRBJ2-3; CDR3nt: TGTGCCAGTAGTATAGAGGCCAGCGGGGGAGGCACAGATACGCAGTATTTT; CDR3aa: CASSIEASGGGTDTQYF
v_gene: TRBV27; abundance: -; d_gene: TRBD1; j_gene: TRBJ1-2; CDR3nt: TGTGCCAGCAGTCCGCGACAGGGGTGGTATGGCTACACCTTC; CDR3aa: CASSPRQGWYGYTF
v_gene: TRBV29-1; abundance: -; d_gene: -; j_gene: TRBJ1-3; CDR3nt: TGCAGCGTTCGTCACAGGAGCTCTGGAAACACCATATATTTT; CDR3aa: CSVRHRSSGNTIYF
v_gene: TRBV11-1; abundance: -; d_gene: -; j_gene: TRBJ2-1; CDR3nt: TGTGCCAGCAGCTTCGGTTACGATACCGACAATGAGCAGTTCTTC; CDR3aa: CASSFGYDTDNEQFF
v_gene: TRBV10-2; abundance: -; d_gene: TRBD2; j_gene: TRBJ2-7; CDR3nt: TGCGCCAGCTACCCGAGACTAGCGGGCGGTACCTACGAGCAGTACTTC; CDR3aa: CASYPRLAGGTYEQYF
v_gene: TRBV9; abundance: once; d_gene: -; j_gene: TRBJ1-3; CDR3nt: TGTGCCAGCAGCGTAGGAGGAGCGCAGGGAAACACCATATATTTT; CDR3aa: CASSVGGAQGNTIYF
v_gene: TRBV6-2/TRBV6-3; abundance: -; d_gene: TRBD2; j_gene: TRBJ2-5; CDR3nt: TGTGCCAGCAGTACTAGCGGGGGGGCCCAAGAGACCCAGTACTTC; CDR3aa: CASSTSGGAQETQYF
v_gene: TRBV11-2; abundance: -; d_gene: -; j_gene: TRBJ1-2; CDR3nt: TGTGCCAGCAGCTCCCCTTCCAACTATGGCTACACCTTC; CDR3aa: CASSSPSNYGYTF
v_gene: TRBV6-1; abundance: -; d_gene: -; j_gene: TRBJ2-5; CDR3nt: TGTGCCAGCAGTGACGTTCAGGGGCTGCCCCAGTACTTC; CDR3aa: CASSDVQGLPQYF
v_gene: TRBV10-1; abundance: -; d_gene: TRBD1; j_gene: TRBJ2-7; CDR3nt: TGCGCCAGCGGCACAGGGGCCATGGAAGGCGAGCAGTACTTC; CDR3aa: CASGTGAMEGEQYF
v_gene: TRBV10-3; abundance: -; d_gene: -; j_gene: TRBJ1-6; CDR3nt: TGTGCCATCAGTGAGTCGAGCGGAAATTCACCCCTCCACTTT; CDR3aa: CAISESSGNSPLHF
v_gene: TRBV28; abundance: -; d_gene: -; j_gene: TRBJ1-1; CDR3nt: TGTGCCAGCAGTTTGTTAGTAGTTTCCACTGAAGCTTTCTTT; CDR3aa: CASSLLVVSTEAFF
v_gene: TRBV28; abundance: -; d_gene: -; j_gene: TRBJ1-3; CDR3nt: TGTGCCAGCAGTTTAAGGCAGGTCTCTGGAAACACCATATATTTT; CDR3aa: CASSLRQVSGNTIYF
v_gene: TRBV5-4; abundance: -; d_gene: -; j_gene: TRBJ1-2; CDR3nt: TGTGCCAGCAGCCCGGGGAGGGCAGCGTTACCCTATGGCTACACCTTC; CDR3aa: CASSPGRAALPYGYTF
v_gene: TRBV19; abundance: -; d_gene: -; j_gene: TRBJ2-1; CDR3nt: TGTGCCAGTAGTATAGCTCGACTTGCAGACAATGAGCAGTTCTTC; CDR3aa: CASSIARLADNEQFF
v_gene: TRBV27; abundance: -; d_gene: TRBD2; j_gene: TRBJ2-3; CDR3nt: TGTGCCAGCAGTCCTGCCCTAGCGGGGGTTCCCACAGATACGCAGTATTTT; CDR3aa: CASSPALAGVPTDTQYF
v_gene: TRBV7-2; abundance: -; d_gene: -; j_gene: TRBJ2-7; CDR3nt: TGTGCCAGCAGCGGAGAAGGGGGAGGGAAGTACTTC; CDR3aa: CASSGEGGGKYF
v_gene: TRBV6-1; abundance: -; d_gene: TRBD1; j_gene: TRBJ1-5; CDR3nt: TGTGCCAGCAGTGATCGGACAGGGGGAGGACAGCCCCAGCATTTT; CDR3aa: CASSDRTGGGQPQHF
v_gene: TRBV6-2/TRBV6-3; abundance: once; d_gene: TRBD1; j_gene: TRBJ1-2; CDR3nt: TGTGCCAGCAGCTCCCTGACAGGGGGCGCGAGAGACTATGGCTACACCTTC; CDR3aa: CASSSLTGGARDYGYTF
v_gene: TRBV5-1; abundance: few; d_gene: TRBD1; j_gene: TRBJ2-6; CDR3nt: TGCGCCAGCAGCTTATGGACAGGCACCTCTGGGGCCAACGTCCTGACTTTC; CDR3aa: CASSLWTGTSGANVLTF
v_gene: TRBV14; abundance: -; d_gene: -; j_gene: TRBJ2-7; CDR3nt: TGTGCCAGCAGCCAAGTCCCCTTTAGCCGGACCTACGAGCAGTACTTC; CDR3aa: CASSQVPFSRTYEQYF
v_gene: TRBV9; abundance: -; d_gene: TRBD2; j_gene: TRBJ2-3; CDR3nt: TGTGCCAGTGGGCGAGCGGGGGGGCTCGATACGCAGTATTTT; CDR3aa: CASGRAGGLDTQYF
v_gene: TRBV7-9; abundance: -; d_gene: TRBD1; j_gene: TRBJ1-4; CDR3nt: TGTGCCAGCAGCCCTCCGGGACAGGGAAGGGAAAAACTGTTTTTT; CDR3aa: CASSPPGQGREKLFF
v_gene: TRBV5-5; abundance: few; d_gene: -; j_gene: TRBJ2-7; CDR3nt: TGTGCCAGCAGCTTGGTCAGGGGTCCCTACGAGCAGTACTTC; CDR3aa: CASSLVRGPYEQYF
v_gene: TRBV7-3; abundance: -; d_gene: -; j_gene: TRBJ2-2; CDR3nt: TGTGCCAGCAGCCCAGAACTAGATCACACCGGGGAGCTGTTTTTT; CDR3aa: CASSPELDHTGELFF
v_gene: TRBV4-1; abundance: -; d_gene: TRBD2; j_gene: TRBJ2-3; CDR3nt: TGCGCCAGCAGCCAAGATCCCCCTAGCGGGGTCCCAGATACGCAGTATTTT; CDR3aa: CASSQDPPSGVPDTQYF
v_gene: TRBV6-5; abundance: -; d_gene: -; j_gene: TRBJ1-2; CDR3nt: TGTGCCAGCACAACAGGGAAAGATGGCTACACCTTC; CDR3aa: CASTTGKDGYTF
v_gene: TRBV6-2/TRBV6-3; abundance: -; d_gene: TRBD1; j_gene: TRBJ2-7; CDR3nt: TGTGCCAGCAGTACGGGAAGACAGGGGTATTCCTACGAGCAGTACTTC; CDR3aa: CASSTGRQGYSYEQYF
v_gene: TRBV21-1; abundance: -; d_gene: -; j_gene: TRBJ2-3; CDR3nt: TGTGCCAGCAGCAAAGGGGGATGGACTAGTTTGACAGATACGCAGTATTTT; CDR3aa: CASSKGGWTSLTDTQYF
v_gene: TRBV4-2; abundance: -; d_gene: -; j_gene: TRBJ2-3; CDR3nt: TGTGCCAGCAGCCAAGATATCCCAGATACGCAGTATTTT; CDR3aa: CASSQDIPDTQYF
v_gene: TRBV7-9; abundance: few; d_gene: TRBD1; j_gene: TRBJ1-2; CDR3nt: TGTGCCAGCACCCAACCCGGACAGGGGAGATATGGCTACACCTTC; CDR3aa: CASTQPGQGRYGYTF
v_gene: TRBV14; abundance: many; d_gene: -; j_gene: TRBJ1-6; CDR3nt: TGTGCCAGCAGCCTCGGCGGGATATTAAATTCACCCCTCCACTTT; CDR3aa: CASSLGGILNSPLHF
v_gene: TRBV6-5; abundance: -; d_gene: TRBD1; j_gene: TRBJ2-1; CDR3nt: TGTGCCAGCACTCGTACAGGGGGGCTGGGAAATGAGCAGTTCTTC; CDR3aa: CASTRTGGLGNEQFF
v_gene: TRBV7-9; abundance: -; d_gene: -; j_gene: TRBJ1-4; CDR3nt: TGTGCCAGCAGCTTGGGAGAAACCGAAAATGAAAAACTGTTTTTT; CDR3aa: CASSLGETENEKLFF
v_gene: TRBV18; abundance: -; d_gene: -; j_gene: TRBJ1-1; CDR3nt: TGTGCCAGCTCACCACCAGGGGCTGAAGCTTTCTTT; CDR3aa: CASSPPGAEAFF
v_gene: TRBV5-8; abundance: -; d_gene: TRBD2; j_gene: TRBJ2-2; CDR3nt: TGTGCCAGCAGCGCGGGGGGGCGCCGCACCGGGGAGCTGTTTTTT; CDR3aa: CASSAGGRRTGELFF
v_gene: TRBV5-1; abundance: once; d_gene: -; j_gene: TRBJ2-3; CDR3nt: TGCGCCAGCAACCAAGACGGGGGGCTAGCAGATACGCAGTATTTT; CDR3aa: CASNQDGGLADTQYF
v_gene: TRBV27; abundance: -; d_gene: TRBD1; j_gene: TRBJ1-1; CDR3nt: TGTGCCAGCAAGACAGGGGGCGAGGAAGCTTTCTTT; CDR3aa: CASKTGGEEAFF
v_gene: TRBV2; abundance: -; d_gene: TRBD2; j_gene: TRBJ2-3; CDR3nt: TGTGCCAGCAGGGCAATAGCGGGGGAGAGCGGAAATACGCAGTATTTT; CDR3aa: CASRAIAGESGNTQYF
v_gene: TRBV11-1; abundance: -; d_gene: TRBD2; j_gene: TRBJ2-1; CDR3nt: TGTGCCAGTTCTAGCGGGGGGTTCGATGAGCAGTTCTTC; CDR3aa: CASSSGGFDEQFF
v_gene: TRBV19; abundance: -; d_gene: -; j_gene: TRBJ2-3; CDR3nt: TGTGCCAGTAGCCTTGAATACAGGGGGGGGAGCACAGATACGCAGTATTTT; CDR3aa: CASSLEYRGGSTDTQYF
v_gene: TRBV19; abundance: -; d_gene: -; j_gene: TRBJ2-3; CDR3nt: TGTGCCAGTAGTATAACGGGGGGCCGGGCAGATACGCAGTATTTT; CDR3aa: CASSITGGRADTQYF
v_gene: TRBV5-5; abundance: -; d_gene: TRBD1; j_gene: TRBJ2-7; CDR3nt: TGTGCCAGCAGGTTGGGACAGGGAGGCCACGAGCAGTACTTC; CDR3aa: CASRLGQGGHEQYF
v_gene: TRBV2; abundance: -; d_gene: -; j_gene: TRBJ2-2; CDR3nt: TGTGCCAGCAGTGTCGATCCTAGGACCGGGGAGCTGTTTTTT; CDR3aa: CASSVDPRTGELFF
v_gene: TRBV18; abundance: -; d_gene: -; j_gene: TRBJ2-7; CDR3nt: TGTGCCAGCTCACCACCCAACAGGGACTACGAGCAGTACTTC; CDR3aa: CASSPPNRDYEQYF
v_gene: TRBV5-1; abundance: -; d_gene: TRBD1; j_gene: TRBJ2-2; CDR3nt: TGCGCCAGTTTCACAGGGGGCGCGTTCACCGGGGAGCTGTTTTTT; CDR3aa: CASFTGGAFTGELFF
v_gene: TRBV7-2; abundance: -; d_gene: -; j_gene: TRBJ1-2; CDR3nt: TGTGCCAGCAGGGGTTCAGGGGCTAACTATGGCTACACCTTC; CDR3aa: CASRGSGANYGYTF